This is a list of T cell receptor beta chains from one sample in a study of T cells in Graves' hyperthyroidism and ophthalmopathy. Via MiXCR, TCRdb re-called the multiplex PCR reads, giving one row per CDR3 protein. The sample shows approximately 420,000 distinct CDR3 sequences, 15% of them seen only once. The material sequenced was blood. The receptors shown here come from a woman in her twenties or thirties with Graves' hyperthyroidism. Each CDR3 is given with its conserved first and last residue. The D gene is left open where the match is weak. Not all rows give a size; the values are once, few, many and, for expanded clones, a class.

j_call v_call d_call clone_size cdr3_nt cdr3_aa
TRBJ2-1 TRBV7-2 TRBD1 many TGTGCCAGCGGCCGGGACAGGGTCAATGAGCAGTTCTTC CASGRDRVNEQFF
TRBJ1-1 TRBV10-1 NA few TGCGCCAGCAGTGTTAGCAGGGCTAACACTGAAGCTTTCTTT CASSVSRANTEAFF
TRBJ2-5 TRBV18 NA many TGTGCCAGCTCACCTTGGACTGACGCTCCGGAGACCCAGTACTTC CASSPWTDAPETQYF
TRBJ2-5 TRBV4-1 NA few TGCGCCAGCAGCCAAGTACGTCAGCAAGAGACCCAGTACTTC CASSQVRQQETQYF
TRBJ2-7 TRBV3-1 TRBD2 many TGTGCCAGCAGCCCTAGCGGGCCCGATTACGAGCAGTACTTC CASSPSGPDYEQYF
TRBJ1-5 TRBV15 NA many TGTGCCACCAGCAGAGGAGGGAGCAATCAGCCCCAGCATTTT CATSRGGSNQPQHF
TRBJ1-2 TRBV5-4 TRBD1 few TGTGCCAGCAGAACCGGGACAGGGGCTAACTATGGCTACACCTTC CASRTGTGANYGYTF
TRBJ2-1 TRBV7-8 TRBD2 NA TGTGCCAGCAGCTTTGGACTAGCGGGAGCAGGCAATGAGCAGTTCTTC CASSFGLAGAGNEQFF
TRBJ2-3 TRBV20-1 NA NA TGCAGTGCTAGAGATCTGGACGGGGCAGGAGATACGCAGTATTTT CSARDLDGAGDTQYF
TRBJ2-1 TRBV10-3 NA many TGTGCCATCAGTGAGCGGGACTACAATGAGCAGTTCTTC CAISERDYNEQFF
TRBJ2-1 TRBV3-1 NA many TGTGCCAGCAGCCCCTCCACCTACAATGAGCAGTTCTTC CASSPSTYNEQFF
TRBJ2-1 TRBV11-3 NA many TGTGCCAGCAGTACCCGGGCAACGGTTAGTGGTGAGCAGTTCTTC CASSTRATVSGEQFF
TRBJ2-3 TRBV30 TRBD2 many TGTGCCTGGGTGCCGGGACTAGCGGGAGGCCTCACATTAGATACGCAGTATTTT CAWVPGLAGGLTLDTQYF
TRBJ2-3 TRBV2 NA NA TGTGCCAGCCTCTTTAAGGGGCTCACAGATACGCAGTATTTT CASLFKGLTDTQYF
TRBJ2-7 TRBV2 NA NA TGTGCCAGCAGCCAAGAGAGCGCAGGATACGAGCAGTACTTC CASSQESAGYEQYF
TRBJ2-3 TRBV5-1 NA many TGCGCCAGCAGCTTAGCGGATAGCACAGATACGCAGTATTTT CASSLADSTDTQYF
TRBJ2-1 TRBV20-1 TRBD2 many TGCAGTGCCAGACTAGCGGGAGACTACAATGAGCAGTTCTTC CSARLAGDYNEQFF
TRBJ2-1 TRBV5-1 TRBD2 few TGCGCCAGCACCCTAGCGGGAGAACCGGGCCCTAGTAATGAGCAGTTCTTC CASTLAGEPGPSNEQFF
TRBJ2-1 TRBV7-6 NA NA TGTGCCAGCAGCTTACCCCTGAGGGGCGGGAAGTCCTACAATGAGCAGTTCTTC CASSLPLRGGKSYNEQFF
TRBJ1-5 TRBV19 NA NA TGTGCCAGTAGTATAGGCGGGTTAGATCATCCCCAGCATTTT CASSIGGLDHPQHF
TRBJ2-1 TRBV20-1 TRBD2 many TGCAGTGCTAGAAAGGGACTAGCGGGTGCCGGTGGCGGTGAGCAGTTCTTC CSARKGLAGAGGGEQFF
TRBJ2-5 TRBV7-3 NA many TGTGCCAGCAGCATGGGACCCCGGGAGACCCAGTACTTC CASSMGPRETQYF
TRBJ1-6 TRBV6-1 TRBD1 few TGTGCCAGCAGTAGCGGACAGGGAGATAATTCACCCCTCCACTTT CASSSGQGDNSPLHF
TRBJ2-7 TRBV2 TRBD2 NA TGTGCCAGCAGTGACACACTAGCGGGAAAAGACGAGCAGTACTTC CASSDTLAGKDEQYF
TRBJ2-5 TRBV27 NA many TGTGCCAGCGGGGGGGGCATGGAGACCCAGTACTTC CASGGGMETQYF
TRBJ1-6 TRBV2 TRBD1 many TGTGCCAGCAGTTCAGGGGGTGGCTCACCCCTCCACTTT CASSSGGGSPLHF
TRBJ2-2 TRBV13 NA many TGTGCCAGCAGCCCCCGGGATTGGAACACCGGGGAGCTGTTTTTT CASSPRDWNTGELFF
TRBJ1-2 TRBV28 NA few TGTGCCAGCAGTTTAGGGCAGGTGGTCGCGGGCTACACCTTC CASSLGQVVAGYTF
TRBJ1-3 TRBV6-5 TRBD1 NA TGTGCCAGCAGTTACTCTTGGGGACAGGGAAACACCATATATTTT CASSYSWGQGNTIYF
TRBJ1-4 TRBV18 NA NA TGTGCCAGCTCACCGTTACCCATCCAGGGCGGCAATGAAAAACTGTTTTTT CASSPLPIQGGNEKLFF
TRBJ2-1 TRBV10-3 NA few TGTGCCATCACGATCAAGGATGAGCAGTTCTTC CAITIKDEQFF
TRBJ2-7 TRBV12-3/TRBV12-4 NA many TGTGCCAGCAGTTTACGGGCCGAGCAGTACTTC CASSLRAEQYF
TRBJ2-5 TRBV20-1 TRBD2 NA TGCAGCGCGCTGAGTAGCGGGGGGCAAGAGACCCAGTACTTC CSALSSGGQETQYF
TRBJ2-6 TRBV29-1 NA NA TGCAGCGTTGTAGGTTCTGGGGCCAACGTCCTGACTTTC CSVVGSGANVLTF
TRBJ2-7 TRBV19 TRBD1 NA TGTGCCAGTAGTATCGGGACAGGGCACATCTACGAGCAGTACTTC CASSIGTGHIYEQYF
TRBJ2-1 TRBV4-1 TRBD2 NA TGCGCCAGCAGCCCCTTTTTGACTAGCGGGGGATACAATGAGCAGTTCTTC CASSPFLTSGGYNEQFF
TRBJ2-1 TRBV10-3 TRBD2 many TGTGCCATCAGTGACCCGGGTCTAGCGGTTGAGCAGTTCTTC CAISDPGLAVEQFF
TRBJ2-7 TRBV7-9 TRBD2 NA TGTGCCAGCAGTCGCGGGAGTCCCGGCAATGAGCAGTACTTC CASSRGSPGNEQYF
TRBJ1-2 TRBV2 NA many TGTGCCAGCGTTCTCGGCGACTATGGCTACACCTTC CASVLGDYGYTF
TRBJ2-1 TRBV3-1 NA many TGTGCCAGCAGCCAAGGGACAATCTACAATGAGCAGTTCTTC CASSQGTIYNEQFF
TRBJ2-7 TRBV19 NA NA TGTGCCAGTAGTATAGTAAGTAGCGGAGCCTACGAGCAGTACTTC CASSIVSSGAYEQYF
TRBJ2-1 TRBV25-1 TRBD2 NA TGTGCCAGCACCCCGTGGTACGGGACTAGCGGGAGCTCCTACAATGAGCAGTTCTTC CASTPWYGTSGSSYNEQFF
TRBJ2-2 TRBV7-2 TRBD1 many TGTGCCAGCAGCGCCGACAGGGGCACCGGGGAGCTGTTTTTT CASSADRGTGELFF
TRBJ2-7 TRBV6-1 TRBD1 many TGTGCCAGCCGATACAGGGGCTACGAGCAGTACTTC CASRYRGYEQYF
TRBJ1-6 TRBV4-1 NA NA TGCGCCAGCAGCCAAGATGACCTTGGGGGGGTCATCCTTTATAATTCACCCCTCCACTTT CASSQDDLGGVILYNSPLHF